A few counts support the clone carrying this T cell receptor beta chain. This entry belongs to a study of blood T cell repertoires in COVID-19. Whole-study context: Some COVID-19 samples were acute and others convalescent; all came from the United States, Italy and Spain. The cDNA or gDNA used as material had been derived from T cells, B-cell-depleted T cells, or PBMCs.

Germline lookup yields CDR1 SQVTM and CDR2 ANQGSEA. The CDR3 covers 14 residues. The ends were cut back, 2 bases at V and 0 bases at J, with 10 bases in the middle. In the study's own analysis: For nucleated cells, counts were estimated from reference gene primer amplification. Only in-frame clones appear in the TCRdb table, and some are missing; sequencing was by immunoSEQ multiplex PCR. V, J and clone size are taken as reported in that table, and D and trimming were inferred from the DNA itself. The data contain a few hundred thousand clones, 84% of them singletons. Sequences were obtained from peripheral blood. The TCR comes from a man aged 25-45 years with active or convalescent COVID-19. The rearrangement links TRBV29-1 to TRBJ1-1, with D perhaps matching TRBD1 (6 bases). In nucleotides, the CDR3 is TGCAGCGTTGAACCGGGACACATGAACACTGAAGCTTTCTTT. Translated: CSVEPGHMNTEAFF.